The 8 T cell receptor beta chains below all came from one sample that was sequenced in a study of regulatory T cells in long-lasting Graves disease. Regarding time point: newly diagnosed GD, antithyroid drugs for less than 3 months. Preparation of the TCR library used RNA extracted from PBMCs. Construction of the TCR beta libraries employed iRepertoire HTBI primers in conjunction with Arm-PCR of CDR3 regions. TCRdb reprocessed the multiplex PCR reads with MiXCR, giving one entry per CDR3 protein. Altogether hundreds of thousands of distinct CDR3 sequences are present, approximately 15% being singletons, with the ten largest covering around 19%. The same sample was also used in a study of T cells in Graves' hyperthyroidism and ophthalmopathy.

This material consisted of peripheral blood mononuclear cells (PBMCs), taken at new diagnosis, from a patient treated with antithyroid drugs. Receptors were obtained from a woman aged 25 to 39 with Graves disease.

The sample holds a few counts of this clonotype. This chain connects TRBV14 to TRBJ2-3; no reliable D call. V lost 2 bases and J 4 bases, leaving 16 bases between the germline ends. CDR1 and CDR2 from the germline V gene are SGHDN and FVKESK. This CDR3 is built from 16 residues. The CDR3 DNA follows: TGTGCCAGCAGCCAATGGGCAGGACCACTGCCAGATACGCAGTATTTT. Residues: CASSQWAGPLPDTQYF.

The chain joins TRBV7-2 to TRBJ1-2; D is ambiguous. The CDR3 sequence is 14 residues long. The germline V gene has CDR1 SGHTA and CDR2 FQGNSA. Between the trimmed V and J ends, which lost 5 bases and 1 base, there was a span of 11 bases. This CDR3 reads CASSPMTGNYGYTF. CDR3 nucleotides: TGTGCCAGCAGCCCCATGACCGGTAACTATGGCTACACCTTC.

This sequence joins TRBV6-1 and TRBJ1-4; the D is unclear. Germline V gene sequence: CDR1 MNHNS, CDR2 SASEGT. V was pared by 6 bases and J by 5 bases, with 7 bases between. This CDR3 comprises 12 residues. The CDR3 here is CASRPRNEKLFF. The CDR3 coding sequence is TGTGCCAGCAGACCCCGAAATGAAAAACTGTTTTTT.

This sequence joins TRBV6-2 or TRBV6-3 and TRBJ2-2; D is undetermined. The ends were cut back, 5 bases at V and 0 bases at J, with 13 bases in the middle. This CDR3 is 16 amino acids long. Germline V gives CDR1 MNHEY, CDR2 SVGEGT. The CDR3 DNA reads TGTGCCAGCAGTGACCTTCTCCATTCGAACACCGGGGAGCTGTTTTTT. As protein: CASSDLLHSNTGELFF.

This clonotype was detected many times. J is TRBJ2-7 and V is TRBV28; D is possibly TRBD1 or TRBD2 (5 bases each). The V and J ends lost 8 bases and 6 bases respectively, with 23 bases between them. The length of the CDR3 is 15 residues. The germline V gene has CDR1 MDHEN and CDR2 SYDVKM. The CDR3 sequence is CASAVRGTPYGEQYF. As DNA, the CDR3 is TGTGCCAGCGCCGTTCGAGGGACGCCGTACGGCGAGCAGTACTTC.

Many counts were recorded for this clonotype. The rearrangement uses TRBV27 and TRBJ1-6; D is ambiguous. V was trimmed by 6 bases and J by 9 bases, leaving 18 bases between them. CDR3 size: 15 residues. Per the germline V gene, CDR1 is MNHEY and CDR2 is SMNVEV (reference sequence). The CDR3 nucleotides are TGTGCCAGCAGCCCCCTCTCGGTACTCGGTTCACCCCTCCACTTT. Its translation is CASSPLSVLGSPLHF.

The sample holds a few counts of this clonotype. The chain carries TRBV20-1 and TRBJ1-6, with D possibly matching TRBD1 (5 bases). V gave up 3 bases and J gave up 0 bases, with 6 bases separating them. The CDR3 totals 14 residues. The germline gives CDR1 DFQATT, CDR2 SNEGSKA (reference sequence). In nucleotides, the CDR3 is TGCAGTGCTAGTGACAGCTCCTATAATTCACCCCTCCACTTT. It specifies CSASDSSYNSPLHF.

The V and J genes are TRBV19 and TRBJ2-6, with D perhaps TRBD2 (6 bases). V dropped 8 bases and J dropped 2 bases, with 22 bases sitting between them. Germline V CDR1 and CDR2: LNHDA, SQIVND (reference sequence). This CDR3 comprises 18 residues. CDR3 region: CASSNREGGMAGANVLTF. Written as DNA, the CDR3 is TGTGCCAGTTCCAACCGCGAGGGCGGGATGGCTGGGGCCAACGTCCTGACTTTC.